The 25 T cell receptor beta chains reported below all come from one sample, sequenced in a study of monozygotic twins with inflammatory bowel disease. TCRdb re-called the 5' RACE reads and gives one entry per CDR3 protein, without DNA. Here the sample table reports roughly 300,000 distinct CDR3 sequences. The sequenced material came from blood. The receptor set was obtained from a human donor with ulcerative colitis or Crohn's disease, or a healthy co-twin of an affected twin (not recorded which).

This CDR3 reads CASSPPSSETQYF. This rearrangement joins TRBV18 to TRBJ2-5. The CDR3 sequence is 13 residues long. CDR1 and CDR2 (germline): KGHSH, LQKENI.

The chain recombines TRBV15 with TRBJ2-7; as DNA is missing, the TRBD1 call by TCRdb cannot be tested. Germline V lookup: CDR1 LNHNV, CDR2 YYDKDF (reference sequence). The CDR3 is 13 residues long. This CDR3 reads CATSGQKNYEQYF. Looking up the rest from reference TRBV15 and TRBJ2-7 gives the full variable domain: DAMVIQNPRYQVTQFGKPVTLSCSQTLNHNVMYWYQQKSSQAPKLLFHYYDKDFNNEADTPDNFQSRRPNTSFCFLDIRSPGLGDTAMYLCATSGQKNYEQYFGPGTRLTVT.

The chain joins TRBV4-2 to TRBJ2-7; TCRdb's D call, TRBD1, is unchecked because there is no DNA. The germline V gene has CDR1 LGHNA and CDR2 YNFKEQ. The CDR3 length is 18 residues. The CDR3 protein is CASSLDRRIVRPGLEQYF.

CDR3 region: CSAKHTSRGGADTQYF. V gene TRBV20-1 combines with J gene TRBJ2-3; TCRdb designates TRBD1, a call that cannot be tested without DNA. From germline, CDR1 is DFQATT and CDR2 SNEGSKA (reference sequence). CDR3 length: 16 residues.

V gene TRBV12-3 or TRBV12-4 combines with J gene TRBJ1-4. The CDR3 consists of 13 residues. The CDR3 here is CASGLWINEKLFF.

The rearrangement joins TRBV28 to TRBJ2-1. The CDR3 totals 13 residues. The germline V gene has CDR1 MDHEN and CDR2 SYDVKM. CDR3: CASSFYRDNEQFF.

V gene TRBV12-3 or TRBV12-4 combines with J gene TRBJ2-1; with no DNA, the TCRdb D assignment of TRBD1 cannot be verified. This CDR3 is built from 16 residues. CDR3 amino acids: CASSLGGGSDLNEQFF.

The V call is TRBV6-2 or TRBV6-3, the J call TRBJ1-5; TCRdb picks TRBD1, but there is no DNA to check that call. CDR3 length: 15 amino acids. CDR1 is MNHEY and CDR2 is SVGEGT in the germline V gene. CDR3 sequence: CASSTTGADNQPQHF.

V usage is TRBV4-2 and J usage is TRBJ2-1; no DNA is available, so the TRBD2 call from TCRdb remains unchecked. CDR1 and CDR2 from the germline V gene are LGHNA and YNFKEQ. This CDR3 is 16 amino acids long. CDR3 amino acids: CASSQEGLAGVSEQFF.

The chain uses TRBV24-1 and TRBJ1-4; TCRdb calls TRBD1, which cannot be checked without DNA. This CDR3 contains 13 residues. Germline V gene sequence: CDR1 KGHDR, CDR2 SFDVKD. CDR3 region: CATSAPGQQKLFF.

The chain carries TRBV7-2 and TRBJ2-7. Germline V gene data show CDR1 as SGHTA and CDR2 as FQGNSA. The CDR3 runs to 15 residues. The CDR3 protein is CASSQQATAAYEQYF.

The V and J genes are TRBV3-1 and TRBJ1-1. This CDR3 spans 14 amino acids. Germline V CDR1 and CDR2: LGHDT, YNNKEL (reference sequence). CDR3 amino acids: CASSQNRPDTEAFF.

The rearrangement joins TRBV5-1 to TRBJ1-3. Looked up from germline, CDR1 is SGHRS and CDR2 is YFSETQ. The CDR3 runs 15 residues. The CDR3 region is CASSLAAASGNTIYF.

CDR3 loop: CASSLVQASYTEAFF. The V and J genes are TRBV5-1 and TRBJ1-1; TCRdb indicates TRBD1, and absent DNA this call remains unverified. The CDR3 loop spans 15 amino acids. Germline values: CDR1 SGHRS, CDR2 YFSETQ.

The rearrangement joins TRBV7-9 to TRBJ1-4. The CDR3 covers 15 residues. The germline V gene has CDR1 SEHNR and CDR2 FQNEAQ (reference sequence). This CDR3 reads CASSADAGLGEKLFF.

The chain couples TRBV27 to TRBJ1-2; there is no DNA to check the TCRdb D call of TRBD1. CDR1 and CDR2 from the germline V gene are MNHEY and SMNVEV (reference sequence). This CDR3 has 13 residues. This chain's CDR3 is CASSFTGGNGYTF.

This chain uses TRBV5-4 with TRBJ1-5. The V gene's germline CDR1 is SGHNT and CDR2 YYREEE (reference sequence). This CDR3 is built from 13 residues. The CDR3 is CASSSDTDQPQHF. Supplemented by reference TRBV5-4 and TRBJ1-5, the full variable domain reads ETGVTQSPTHLIKTRGQQVTLRCSSQSGHNTVSWYQQALGQGPQFIFQYYREEENGRGNFPPRFSGLQFPNYSSELNVNALELDDSALYLCASSSDTDQPQHFGDGTRLSIL.

The J gene is TRBJ2-1, the V gene TRBV4-2; the TCRdb call, TRBD1, lacks DNA for checking. Looked up from germline, CDR1 is LGHNA and CDR2 is YNFKEQ. This CDR3 is built from 15 residues. The CDR3 spells CASSPSVGVWNEQFF.

The rearrangement joins TRBV20-1 to TRBJ2-4; as DNA is missing, the TRBD1 call by TCRdb cannot be tested. CDR3 length equals 13 residues. Per germline, CDR1 DFQATT and CDR2 SNEGSKA (reference sequence). CDR3 sequence: CSAPGTGKNIQYF.

This chain links TRBV6-2 or TRBV6-3 with TRBJ2-1; absent DNA, TCRdb's TRBD2 call cannot be checked. Per germline, CDR1 MNHEY and CDR2 SVGEGT. The CDR3 loop spans 13 amino acids. The CDR3 here is CASGLARWNEQFF.

CDR3: CASSYLTEQYF. V usage is TRBV6-2 or TRBV6-3 and J usage is TRBJ2-7. This CDR3 has 11 amino acids. The germline V gene encodes CDR1 MNHEY and CDR2 SVGEGT.

The V gene is TRBV29-1, the J gene TRBJ2-2; TCRdb's D call of TRBD2 is untestable without DNA. The CDR3 has 13 residues. The germline gives CDR1 SQVTM, CDR2 ANQGSEA. Here the CDR3 reads CSVGGEYTGELFF.

The J gene is TRBJ2-1, the V gene TRBV12-3 or TRBV12-4; TCRdb selects TRBD1, and the lack of DNA leaves this call unchecked. This CDR3 has 15 residues. This chain's CDR3 is CASSYQAGEGYEQFF.

The chain has TRBV20-1 and TRBJ2-2; the D gene TCRdb calls, TRBD2, cannot be checked with no DNA. The CDR3 length is 14 residues. From germline, CDR1 is DFQATT and CDR2 SNEGSKA (reference sequence). The CDR3 protein is CSARRQQGTGELFF.

The V call is TRBV11-2, the J call TRBJ2-2; with no DNA, the TCRdb D assignment of TRBD1 cannot be verified. There are 19 residues in the CDR3. From germline, CDR1 is SGHAT and CDR2 FQNNGV. CDR3 sequence: CASSTRLKGEYTNTGELFF. The full variable domain, with the rest looked up from reference TRBV11-2 and TRBJ2-2, is EAGVAQSPRYKIIEKRQSVAFWCNPISGHATLYWYQQILGQGPKLLIQFQNNGVVDDSQLPKDRFSAERLKGVDSTLKIQPAKLEDSAVYLCASSTRLKGEYTNTGELFFGEGSRLTVL.